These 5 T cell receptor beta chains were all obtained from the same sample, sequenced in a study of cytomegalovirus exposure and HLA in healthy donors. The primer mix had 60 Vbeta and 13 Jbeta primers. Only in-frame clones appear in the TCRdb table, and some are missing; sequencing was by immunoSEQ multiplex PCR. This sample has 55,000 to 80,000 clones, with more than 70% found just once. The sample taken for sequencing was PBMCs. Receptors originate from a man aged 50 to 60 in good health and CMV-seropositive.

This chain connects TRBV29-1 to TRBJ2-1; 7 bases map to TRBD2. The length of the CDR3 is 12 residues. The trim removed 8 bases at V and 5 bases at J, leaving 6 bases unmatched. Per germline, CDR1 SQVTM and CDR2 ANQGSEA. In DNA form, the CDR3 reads TGCAGCTCCACTAGCGACCACAATGAGCAGTTCTTC. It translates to CSSTSDHNEQFF.

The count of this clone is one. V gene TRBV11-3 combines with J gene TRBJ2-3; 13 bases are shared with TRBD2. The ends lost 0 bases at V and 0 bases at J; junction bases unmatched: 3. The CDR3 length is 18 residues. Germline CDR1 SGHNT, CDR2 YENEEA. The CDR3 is CASSLELAGGPSTDTQYF. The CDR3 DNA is TGTGCCAGCAGCTTAGAACTAGCGGGGGGGCCTAGCACAGATACGCAGTATTTT.

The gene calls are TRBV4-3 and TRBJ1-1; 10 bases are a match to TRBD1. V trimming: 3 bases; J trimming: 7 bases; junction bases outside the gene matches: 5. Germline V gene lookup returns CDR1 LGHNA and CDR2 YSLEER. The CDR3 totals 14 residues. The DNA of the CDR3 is TGCGCCAGCAGCCATGGGGACAGGGGCAATGAAGCTTTCTTT. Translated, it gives CASSHGDRGNEAFF.

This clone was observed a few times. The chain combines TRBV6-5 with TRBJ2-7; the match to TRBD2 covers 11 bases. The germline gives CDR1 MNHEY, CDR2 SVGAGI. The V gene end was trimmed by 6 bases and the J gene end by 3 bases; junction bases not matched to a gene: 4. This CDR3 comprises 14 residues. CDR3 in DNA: TGTGCCAGCAGCCAAACTAGCGGGAGCTACGAGCAGTACTTC. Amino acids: CASSQTSGSYEQYF.

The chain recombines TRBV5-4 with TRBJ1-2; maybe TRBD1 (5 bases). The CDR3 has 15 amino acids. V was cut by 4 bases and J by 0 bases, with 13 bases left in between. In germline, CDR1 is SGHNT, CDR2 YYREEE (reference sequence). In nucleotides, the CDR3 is TGTGCCAGCAGCGCCCCCCAGGGCGCTAACTATGGCTACACCTTC. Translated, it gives CASSAPQGANYGYTF.